This is a list of T cell receptor beta chains from one sample in a study of regulatory T cells in long-lasting Graves disease. Each CDR3 protein gets one entry after TCRdb re-called the multiplex PCR reads with MiXCR. The table includes a few hundred thousand distinct CDR3 sequences, 23% detected once. The sample consisted of peripheral blood mononuclear cells (PBMCs), taken when the disease was refractory, from a patient treated with antithyroid drugs. The source is a female donor with Graves disease. Both conserved end residues are part of each CDR3.

V,J,CDR3
TRBV5-1,TRBJ2-7,CASSLVEAGTTEQYF
TRBV28,TRBJ2-7,CASSLYGTGSYEQYF
TRBV5-6,TRBJ2-1,CASSLDALGLAGEQFF
TRBV6-1,TRBJ2-2,CASSADRVGPGELFF
TRBV28,TRBJ2-7,CASSTVMGLFFGEQYF
TRBV27,TRBJ1-1,CASSFGQGENTEAFF
TRBV7-2,TRBJ2-7,CASSPWGDRVNEQYF
TRBV14,TRBJ1-3,CASSQVGRIGGGNTIYF
TRBV20-1,TRBJ1-2,CSARAPAGYTF
TRBV27,TRBJ2-7,CASSLKQGPYEQYF
TRBV30,TRBJ1-1,CAWRRDRINTEAFF
TRBV18,TRBJ1-1,CASSPPKANTEAFF
TRBV27,TRBJ2-1,CASSPRVATTYNEQFF
TRBV6-1,TRBJ1-5,CASSTTGQGSNQPQHF
TRBV27,TRBJ1-1,CASSLRRTANTEAFF
TRBV2,TRBJ1-2,CASTPGVSSGYTF
TRBV4-1,TRBJ2-2,CASKEGILAATGGELFF
TRBV7-2,TRBJ2-7,CASSLEPGGIYEQYF
TRBV30,TRBJ2-2,CAWRVGTGELFF
TRBV18,TRBJ2-5,CASLSQETQYF
TRBV7-6,TRBJ2-5,CASSFRRTGLQETQYF
TRBV28,TRBJ1-1,CASPGQGRGGTEAFF
TRBV29-1,TRBJ1-4,CSVLGRGREKLFF
TRBV28,TRBJ2-5,CASTLLGAETQYF
TRBV7-2,TRBJ2-5,CASSSGFEKYF
TRBV6-9,TRBJ2-2,CASSYTGQTRAGELFF
TRBV20-1,TRBJ2-7,CSARDPLGGNSYEQYF
TRBV20-1,TRBJ2-7,CSARLTGYEQYF
TRBV6-2/TRBV6-3,TRBJ1-5,CASNQGNQPQHF
TRBV20-1,TRBJ2-5,CSAPSASRGETQYF
TRBV20-1,TRBJ1-2,CSARDSGQGWTYGYTF
TRBV28,TRBJ1-2,CASSLSLTPRGYTF
TRBV18,TRBJ1-1,CASSPLQMNTEAFF
TRBV11-1,TRBJ2-7,CASRRLAGGYEQYF
TRBV6-1,TRBJ2-1,CASSPWSGGSNEQFF
TRBV30,TRBJ2-5,CAWRETGAGQETQYF
TRBV5-1,TRBJ2-1,CASSLPGSRNEQFF
TRBV19,TRBJ1-5,CASSWDRVWDSNQPQHF
TRBV2,TRBJ2-5,CASSDVVSSPPHQYF
TRBV30,TRBJ2-5,CAWSADPGETQYF